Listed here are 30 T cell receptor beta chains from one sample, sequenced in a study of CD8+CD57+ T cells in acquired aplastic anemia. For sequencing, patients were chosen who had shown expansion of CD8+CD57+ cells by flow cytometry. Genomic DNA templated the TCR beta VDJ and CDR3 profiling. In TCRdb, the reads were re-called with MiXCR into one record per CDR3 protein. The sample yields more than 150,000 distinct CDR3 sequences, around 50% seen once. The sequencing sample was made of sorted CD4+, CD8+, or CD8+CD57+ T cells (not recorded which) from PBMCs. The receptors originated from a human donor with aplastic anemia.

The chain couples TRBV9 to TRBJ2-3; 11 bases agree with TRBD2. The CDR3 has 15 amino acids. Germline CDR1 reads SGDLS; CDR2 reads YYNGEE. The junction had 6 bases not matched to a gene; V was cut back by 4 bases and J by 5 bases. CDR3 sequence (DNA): TGTGCCAGCAGCACCACTAGCGGGGGAGGAGATACGCAGTATTTT. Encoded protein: CASSTTSGGGDTQYF.

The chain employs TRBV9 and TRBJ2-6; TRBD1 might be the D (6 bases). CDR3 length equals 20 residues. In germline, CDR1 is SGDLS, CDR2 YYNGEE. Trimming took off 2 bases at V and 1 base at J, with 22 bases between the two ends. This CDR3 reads CASSVDPLGERGSGANVLTF. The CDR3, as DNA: TGTGCCAGCAGCGTGGACCCGTTAGGGGAGAGGGGGTCTGGGGCCAACGTCCTGACTTTC.

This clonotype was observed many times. The CDR3 loop reads CASSLVAGGAVETQYF. Here the CDR3 DNA reads TGTGCCAGCAGCTTAGTGGCGGGGGGGGCCGTAGAGACCCAGTACTTC. The J gene is TRBJ2-5, the V gene TRBV11-2; 9 nucleotides agree with TRBD2. The CDR3 runs 16 residues. V gave up 1 base and J gave up 4 bases; unmatched junction bases: 7. Germline V gene lookup returns CDR1 SGHAT and CDR2 FQNNGV.

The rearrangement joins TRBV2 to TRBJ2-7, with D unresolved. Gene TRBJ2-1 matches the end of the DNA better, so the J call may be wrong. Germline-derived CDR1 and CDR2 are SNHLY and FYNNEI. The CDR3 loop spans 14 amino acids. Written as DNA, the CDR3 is TGTGCCAGCAGCCTTGACGGTATGACCTACGAGCAGTTCTTC. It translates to CASSLDGMTYEQFF.

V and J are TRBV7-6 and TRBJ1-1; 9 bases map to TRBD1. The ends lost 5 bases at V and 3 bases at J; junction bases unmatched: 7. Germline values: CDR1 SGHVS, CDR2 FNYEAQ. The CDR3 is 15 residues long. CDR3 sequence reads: CASSLGTGKDTEAFF. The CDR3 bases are TGTGCCAGCAGCCTCGGGACAGGGAAGGACACTGAAGCTTTCTTT.

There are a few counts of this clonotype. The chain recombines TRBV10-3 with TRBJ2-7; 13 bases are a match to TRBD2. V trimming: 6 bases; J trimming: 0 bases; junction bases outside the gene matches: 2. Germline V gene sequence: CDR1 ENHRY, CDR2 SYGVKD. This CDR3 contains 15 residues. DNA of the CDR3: TGTGCCATCAGGGGGACTAGCGGGACCTCCTACGAGCAGTACTTC. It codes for CAIRGTSGTSYEQYF.

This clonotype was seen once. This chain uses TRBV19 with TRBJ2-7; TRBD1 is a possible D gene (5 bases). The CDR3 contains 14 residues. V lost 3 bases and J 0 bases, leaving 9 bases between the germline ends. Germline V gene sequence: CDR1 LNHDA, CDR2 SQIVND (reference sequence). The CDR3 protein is CASSMTVVSYEQYF. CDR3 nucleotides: TGTGCCAGTAGTATGACAGTTGTCTCCTACGAGCAGTACTTC. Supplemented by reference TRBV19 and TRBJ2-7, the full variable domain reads DGGITQSPKYLFRKEGQNVTLSCEQNLNHDAMYWYRQDPGQGLRLIYYSQIVNDFQKGDIAEGYSVSREKKESFPLTVTSAQKNPTAFYLCASSMTVVSYEQYFGPGTRLTVT.

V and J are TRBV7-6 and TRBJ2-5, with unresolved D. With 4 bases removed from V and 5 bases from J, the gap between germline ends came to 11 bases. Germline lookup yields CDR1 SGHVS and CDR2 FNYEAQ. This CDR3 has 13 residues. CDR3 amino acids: CASSSLTTETQYF. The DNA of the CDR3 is TGTGCCAGCAGCTCCCTGACAACGGAGACCCAGTACTTC.

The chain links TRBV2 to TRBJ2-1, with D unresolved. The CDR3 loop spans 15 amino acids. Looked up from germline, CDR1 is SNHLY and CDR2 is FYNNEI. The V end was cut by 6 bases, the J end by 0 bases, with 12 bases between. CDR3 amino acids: CASSGRLGSYNEQFF. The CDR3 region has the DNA TGTGCCAGCAGCGGTCGTTTAGGCTCCTACAATGAGCAGTTCTTC.

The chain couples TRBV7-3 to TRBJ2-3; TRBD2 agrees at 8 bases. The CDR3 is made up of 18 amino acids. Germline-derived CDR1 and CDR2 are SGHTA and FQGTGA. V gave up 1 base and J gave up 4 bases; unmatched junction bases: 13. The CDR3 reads CASSLSQAGAPRPDTQYF. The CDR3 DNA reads TGTGCCAGCAGCTTAAGCCAAGCGGGGGCCCCGAGGCCAGATACGCAGTATTTT.

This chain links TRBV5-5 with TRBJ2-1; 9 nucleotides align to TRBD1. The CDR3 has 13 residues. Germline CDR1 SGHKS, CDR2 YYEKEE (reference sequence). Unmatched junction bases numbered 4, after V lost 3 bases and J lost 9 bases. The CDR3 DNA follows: TGTGCCAGCAGCTCAGGGGACAGGGTTGAGCAGTTCTTC. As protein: CASSSGDRVEQFF.

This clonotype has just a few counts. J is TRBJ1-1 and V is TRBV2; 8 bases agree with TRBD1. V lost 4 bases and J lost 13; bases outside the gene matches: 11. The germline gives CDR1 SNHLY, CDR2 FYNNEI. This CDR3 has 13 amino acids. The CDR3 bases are TGTGCCAGCAGTGGACAGACAGGGGCGGTAGGTTTCTTT. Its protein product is CASSGQTGAVGFF. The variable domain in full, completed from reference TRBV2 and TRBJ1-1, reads EPEVTQTPSHQVTQMGQEVILRCVPISNHLYFYWYRQILGQKVEFLVSFYNNEISEKSEIFDDQFSVERPDGSNFTLKIRSTKLEDSAMYFCASSGQTGAVGFFGQGTRLTVV.

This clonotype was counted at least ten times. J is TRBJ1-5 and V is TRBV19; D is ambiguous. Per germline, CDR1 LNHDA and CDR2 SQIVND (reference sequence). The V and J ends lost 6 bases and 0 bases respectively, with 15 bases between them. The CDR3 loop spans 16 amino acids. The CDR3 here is CASRTFKGNSNQPQHF. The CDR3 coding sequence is TGTGCCAGTAGAACGTTTAAGGGAAATAGCAATCAGCCCCAGCATTTT.

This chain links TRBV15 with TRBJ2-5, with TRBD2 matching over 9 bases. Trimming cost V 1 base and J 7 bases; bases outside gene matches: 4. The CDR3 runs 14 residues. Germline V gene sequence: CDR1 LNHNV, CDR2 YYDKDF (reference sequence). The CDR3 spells CATSRVAGEGTQYF. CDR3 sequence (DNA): TGTGCCACCAGCAGAGTAGCGGGAGAGGGGACCCAGTACTTC.

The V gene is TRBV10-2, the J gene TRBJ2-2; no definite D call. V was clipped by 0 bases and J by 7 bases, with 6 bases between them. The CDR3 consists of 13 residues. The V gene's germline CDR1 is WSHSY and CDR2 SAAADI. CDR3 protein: CASSESVGGELFF. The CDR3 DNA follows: TGCGCCAGCAGTGAGTCGGTGGGCGGGGAGCTGTTTTTT.

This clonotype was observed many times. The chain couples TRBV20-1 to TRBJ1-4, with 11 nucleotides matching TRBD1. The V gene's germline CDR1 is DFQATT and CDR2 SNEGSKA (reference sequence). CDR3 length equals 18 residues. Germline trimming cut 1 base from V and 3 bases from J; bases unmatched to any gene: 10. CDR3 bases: TGCAGTGCTAGAGTTCTGGGACAGGGGGTTTGGCCTAATGAAAAACTGTTTTTT. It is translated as CSARVLGQGVWPNEKLFF.

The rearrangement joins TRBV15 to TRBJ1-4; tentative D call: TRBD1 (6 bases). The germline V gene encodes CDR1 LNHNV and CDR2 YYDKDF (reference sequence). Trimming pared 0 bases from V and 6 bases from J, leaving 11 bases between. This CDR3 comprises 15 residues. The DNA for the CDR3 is TGTGCCACCAGCAGAGATCAGGGGAGGGATGAAAAACTGTTTTTT. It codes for CATSRDQGRDEKLFF.

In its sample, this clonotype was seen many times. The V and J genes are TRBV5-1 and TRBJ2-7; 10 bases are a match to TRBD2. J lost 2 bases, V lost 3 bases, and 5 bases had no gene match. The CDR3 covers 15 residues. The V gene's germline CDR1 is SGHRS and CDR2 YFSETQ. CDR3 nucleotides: TGCGCCAGCAGCTCTAGCGGGGGTTTTGCCTACGAGCAGTACTTC. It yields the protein CASSSSGGFAYEQYF.

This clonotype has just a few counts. CDR3 region: CASTSGGAADTQYF. CDR3 nucleotides: TGTGCCAGCACTAGCGGGGGGGCCGCAGATACGCAGTATTTT. This sequence joins TRBV3-1 and TRBJ2-3, with 12 bases that match TRBD2. V shed 7 bases and J 4 bases; nucleotides not matched to a gene: 3. The CDR3 contains 14 residues. The germline gives CDR1 LGHDT, CDR2 YNNKEL (reference sequence).

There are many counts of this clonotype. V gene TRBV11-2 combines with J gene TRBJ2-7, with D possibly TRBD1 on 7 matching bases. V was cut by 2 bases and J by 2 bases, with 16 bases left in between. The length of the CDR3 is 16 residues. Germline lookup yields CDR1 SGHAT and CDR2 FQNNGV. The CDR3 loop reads CASSLKVGGGTYEQYF. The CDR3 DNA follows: TGTGCCAGCAGCTTAAAGGTCGGAGGGGGCACCTACGAGCAGTACTTC.

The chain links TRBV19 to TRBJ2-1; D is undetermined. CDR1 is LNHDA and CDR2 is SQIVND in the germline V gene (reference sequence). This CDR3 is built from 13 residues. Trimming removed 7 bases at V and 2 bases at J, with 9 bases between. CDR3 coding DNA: TGTGCCAGTACCACCCGGCCCTACAATGAGCAGTTCTTC. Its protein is CASTTRPYNEQFF. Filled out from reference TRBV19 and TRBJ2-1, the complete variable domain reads DGGITQSPKYLFRKEGQNVTLSCEQNLNHDAMYWYRQDPGQGLRLIYYSQIVNDFQKGDIAEGYSVSREKKESFPLTVTSAQKNPTAFYLCASTTRPYNEQFFGPGTRLTVL.

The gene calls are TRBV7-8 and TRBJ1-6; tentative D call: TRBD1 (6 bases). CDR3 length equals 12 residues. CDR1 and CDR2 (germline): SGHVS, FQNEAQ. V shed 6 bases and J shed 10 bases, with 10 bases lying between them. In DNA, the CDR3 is TGTGCCAGCAGTTTCAGGGGATCACCCCTCCACTTT. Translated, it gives CASSFRGSPLHF.

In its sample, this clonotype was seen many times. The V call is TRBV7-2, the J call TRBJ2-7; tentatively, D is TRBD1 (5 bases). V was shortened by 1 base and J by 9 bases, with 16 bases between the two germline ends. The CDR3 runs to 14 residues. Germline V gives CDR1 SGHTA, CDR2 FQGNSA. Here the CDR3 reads CASSLEGSPRRQYF. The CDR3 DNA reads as TGTGCCAGCAGCTTAGAGGGGTCCCCACGTCGGCAGTACTTC.

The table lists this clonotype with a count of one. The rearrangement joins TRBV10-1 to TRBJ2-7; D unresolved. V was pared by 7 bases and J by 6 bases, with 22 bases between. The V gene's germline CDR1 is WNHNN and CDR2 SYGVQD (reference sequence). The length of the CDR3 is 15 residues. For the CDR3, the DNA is TGCGCCAGCACCGACTCGGGCACAGAAGTCCGCGAGCAGTACTTC. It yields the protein CASTDSGTEVREQYF.

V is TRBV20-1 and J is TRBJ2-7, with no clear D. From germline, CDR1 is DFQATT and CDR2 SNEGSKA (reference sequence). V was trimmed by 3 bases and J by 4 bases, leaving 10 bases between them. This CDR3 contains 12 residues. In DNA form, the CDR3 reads TGCAGTGCTAGGTCCGGGCTTTACGAGCAGTACTTC. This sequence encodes CSARSGLYEQYF.

CDR3 sequence: CTNPFYKNPGRGEAFF. CDR3 coding DNA: TGTACCAACCCATTTTACAAGAACCCTGGGAGGGGAGAAGCTTTCTTT. The chain uses TRBV25-1 and TRBJ1-1; D is possibly TRBD1 (5 bases). CDR1 and CDR2 from the germline V gene are MGHDK and SYGVNS. The CDR3 consists of 16 residues.

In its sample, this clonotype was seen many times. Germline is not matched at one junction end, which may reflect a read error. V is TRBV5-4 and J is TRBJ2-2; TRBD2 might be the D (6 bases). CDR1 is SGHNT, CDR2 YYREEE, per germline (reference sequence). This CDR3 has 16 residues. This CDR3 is CASTLGGAANTGELFF. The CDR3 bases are TGTGCCAGCACCTTGGGAGGAGCCGCGAACACCGGGGAGCTGTTTTTT.

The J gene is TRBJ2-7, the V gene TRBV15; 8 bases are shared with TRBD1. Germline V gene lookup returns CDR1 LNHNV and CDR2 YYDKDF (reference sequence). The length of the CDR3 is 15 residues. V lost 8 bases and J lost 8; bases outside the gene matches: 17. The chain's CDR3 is CATGSVGQGTVKQYF. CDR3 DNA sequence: TGTGCCACCGGGAGTGTTGGACAGGGAACCGTCAAGCAGTACTTC.

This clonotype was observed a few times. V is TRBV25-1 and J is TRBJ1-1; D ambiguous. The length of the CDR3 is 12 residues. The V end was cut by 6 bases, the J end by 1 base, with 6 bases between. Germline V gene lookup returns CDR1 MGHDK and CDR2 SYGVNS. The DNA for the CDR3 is TGTGCCAGCAGCGGTAAGAACACTGAAGCTTTCTTT. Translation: CASSGKNTEAFF.

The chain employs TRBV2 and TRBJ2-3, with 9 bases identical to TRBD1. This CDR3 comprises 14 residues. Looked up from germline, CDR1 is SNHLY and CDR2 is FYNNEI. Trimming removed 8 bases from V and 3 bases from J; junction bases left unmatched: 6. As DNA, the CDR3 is TGTGCCAGCCTTGGGACAGGGCCTACAGATACGCAGTATTTT. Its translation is CASLGTGPTDTQYF.